The clone carrying this TCR beta chain was detected a few times. The data belong to a study of blood T cell repertoires in COVID-19. Background on the study: Specimens from acute and convalescent COVID-19 originated in the United States, Italy and Spain. Sample material is recorded as cDNA or gDNA derived from T cells, B-cell-depleted T cells, or PBMCs.

Measured with immunoSEQ multiplex PCR; TCRdb has only the in-frame clones, and not every one. The sample lists 400,000 to 450,000 clones; around 91% were seen once. Individuals drawn from some 25 US areas were roughly 18 to 89 years old. The sample consisted of PBMCs or T cells enriched from blood (not recorded which). The clonotype originates from a man aged 25 to 40 who had recovered from COVID-19.

Here the CDR3 reads CASSYSSGVPEAFF. In nucleotides, the CDR3 is TGTGCCAGCAGTTACTCTTCGGGGGTCCCTGAAGCTTTCTTT. The chain joins TRBV6-5 to TRBJ1-1, with D possibly TRBD1 on 5 matching bases. V was shortened by 0 bases and J by 6 bases, with 11 bases between the two germline ends. The CDR3 runs 14 residues. In germline, CDR1 is MNHEY, CDR2 SVGAGI.